Sequencing of this T cell receptor beta chain was carried out in a study of blood T cell repertoires in COVID-19. In the study overall: Donors in the United States, Italy and Spain gave samples during acute or convalescent COVID-19. Sample material is recorded as cDNA or gDNA derived from T cells, B-cell-depleted T cells, or PBMCs.

This CDR3 comprises 16 residues. The V gene lost 4 bases and the J gene lost 0 bases, with 16 bases spanning the gap. Per germline, CDR1 SGHRS and CDR2 YFSETQ. Sequencing used immunoSEQ multiplex PCR; TCRdb keeps in-frame clones, though not all of them. The sample holds approximately 150,000 clones, about 74% seen once. Sample: peripheral blood. The V call is TRBV5-1, the J call TRBJ1-1, with D perhaps TRBD1 (6 bases). The receptor was derived from a man aged 50-59 years with acute or convalescent COVID-19. The CDR3 region has the DNA TGCGCCAGCAGCCCTTCGGGGGGGCGCATGAACACTGAAGCTTTCTTT. It is translated as CASSPSGGRMNTEAFF.